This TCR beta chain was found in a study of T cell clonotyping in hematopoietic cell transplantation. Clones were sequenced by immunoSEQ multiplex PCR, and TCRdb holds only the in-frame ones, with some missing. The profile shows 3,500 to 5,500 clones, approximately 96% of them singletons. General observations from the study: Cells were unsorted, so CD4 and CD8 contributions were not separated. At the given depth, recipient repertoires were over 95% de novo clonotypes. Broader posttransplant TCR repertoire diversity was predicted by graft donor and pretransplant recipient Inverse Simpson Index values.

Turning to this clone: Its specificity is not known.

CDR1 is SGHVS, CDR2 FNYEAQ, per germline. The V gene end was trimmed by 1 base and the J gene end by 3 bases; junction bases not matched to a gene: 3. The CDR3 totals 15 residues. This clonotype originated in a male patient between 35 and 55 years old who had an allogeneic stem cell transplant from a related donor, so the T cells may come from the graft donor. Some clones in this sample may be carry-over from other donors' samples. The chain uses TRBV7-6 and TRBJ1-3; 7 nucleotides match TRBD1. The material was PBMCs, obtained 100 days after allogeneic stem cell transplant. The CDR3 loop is CASSLEGQYGNTIYF. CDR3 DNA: TGTGCCAGCAGCTTAGAGGGACAGTATGGAAACACCATATATTTT.